This T cell receptor beta chain was captured in a study of blood T cell repertoires in COVID-19. Across the whole study: The origin of the acute and convalescent COVID-19 samples was the United States, Italy and Spain. In each case, the material was cDNA or gDNA derived from T cells, B-cell-depleted T cells, or PBMCs.

CDR3 length equals 15 residues. In germline, CDR1 is KGHSH, CDR2 LQKENI. V shed 5 bases, J shed 10 bases, and the junction held 6 bases outside the gene matches. Per the original data handling: It was from reference gene primer amplification that nucleated cell counts were estimated. Assay used: immunoSEQ multiplex PCR; TCRdb lists only in-frame clones, some missing. V and J calls plus clone size are reproduced from that table; the DNA served to infer D and trimming. The repertoire includes about 81,000 clones, 70% to 90% of them detected once, and around 6.6% sits in the top ten. Specimen: peripheral blood. This clonotype was sampled from a man aged 65 to 79 with acute or convalescent COVID-19. The genes are TRBV18 and TRBJ2-1, with TRBD2 matching over 15 bases. The CDR3 DNA sequence: TGTGCCAGCTCATCGGGACTAGCGGGGGGCGAGGAGCAGTTCTTC. Its protein product is CASSSGLAGGEEQFF.